The present T cell receptor beta chain was sequenced within a study of breast tumors, draining lymph nodes, adjacent tissues. In TCRdb, the multiplex PCR reads were re-called with MiXCR into one record per CDR3 protein. This table holds 130,000 or so distinct CDR3 sequences, around a third found once. This CDR3 is built from 12 residues. The germline CDR1 and CDR2 sequences are MNHNY and SVGAGI (reference sequence). The V end lost 7 bases, the J end lost 1 base, and 7 bases lay between the germline ends. This clonotype was seen at least ten times. Breast cancer patients provided tissue from their axillary draining lymph nodes.

This sequence was found in a female donor with breast cancer. Some clones in this sample may be carry-over from other donors' samples. Sequences were obtained from axillary lymph node tissue. V and J are TRBV6-6 and TRBJ1-1; weak D call: TRBD1 (5 bases). CDR3 loop: CASTQGNTEAFF. CDR3 DNA sequence: TGTGCCAGCACTCAGGGGAACACTGAAGCTTTCTTT.